This T cell receptor beta chain originates from a study of blood T cell repertoires in COVID-19. Overall study: Nucleic acid was either cDNA or gDNA, and it came from T cells, B-cell-depleted T cells, or PBMCs.

This clone was seen once. The method was immunoSEQ multiplex PCR; TCRdb's version includes in-frame clones alone and lacks a portion of them. There are approximately 66,000 clones in the sample; around 84% occur only once, and 6.9% lies in the top ten. Trimming cost V 4 bases and J 7 bases, with 22 bases left between them. Germline V gives CDR1 MNHNY, CDR2 SVGAGI (reference sequence). The CDR3 extends over 16 amino acids. Sequenced sample: peripheral blood. This receptor was identified in a man aged 45 to 65 with active COVID-19. This chain joins TRBV6-6 and TRBJ2-5; D possibly corresponds to TRBD2 (6 bases). The CDR3 nucleotides are TGTGCCAGCAGTTCGCCGGGACTCCAATCCTCTCGGACCCAGTACTTC. It translates to CASSSPGLQSSRTQYF.